This paragraph reports one T cell receptor beta chain. This specimen belongs to a study of cytomegalovirus exposure and HLA in healthy donors. V was cut by 5 bases and J by 4 bases, with 8 bases left in between. This CDR3 comprises 13 residues. CDR1 and CDR2 from the germline V gene are SGHNT and YENEEA. PCR involved 60 Vbeta and 13 Jbeta primers. Measured with immunoSEQ multiplex PCR; TCRdb has only the in-frame clones, and not every one. The data hold roughly 150,000 clones, with approximately 80% observed a single time. This TCR was recovered from a male donor in good health and CMV-seronegative. The genes are TRBV11-3 and TRBJ2-2, with D perhaps matching TRBD2 (5 bases). The sample was PBMCs. The chain's CDR3 is CASSGSSTGELFF. CDR3 in DNA: TGTGCCAGCAGCGGGAGTAGCACCGGGGAGCTGTTTTTT.